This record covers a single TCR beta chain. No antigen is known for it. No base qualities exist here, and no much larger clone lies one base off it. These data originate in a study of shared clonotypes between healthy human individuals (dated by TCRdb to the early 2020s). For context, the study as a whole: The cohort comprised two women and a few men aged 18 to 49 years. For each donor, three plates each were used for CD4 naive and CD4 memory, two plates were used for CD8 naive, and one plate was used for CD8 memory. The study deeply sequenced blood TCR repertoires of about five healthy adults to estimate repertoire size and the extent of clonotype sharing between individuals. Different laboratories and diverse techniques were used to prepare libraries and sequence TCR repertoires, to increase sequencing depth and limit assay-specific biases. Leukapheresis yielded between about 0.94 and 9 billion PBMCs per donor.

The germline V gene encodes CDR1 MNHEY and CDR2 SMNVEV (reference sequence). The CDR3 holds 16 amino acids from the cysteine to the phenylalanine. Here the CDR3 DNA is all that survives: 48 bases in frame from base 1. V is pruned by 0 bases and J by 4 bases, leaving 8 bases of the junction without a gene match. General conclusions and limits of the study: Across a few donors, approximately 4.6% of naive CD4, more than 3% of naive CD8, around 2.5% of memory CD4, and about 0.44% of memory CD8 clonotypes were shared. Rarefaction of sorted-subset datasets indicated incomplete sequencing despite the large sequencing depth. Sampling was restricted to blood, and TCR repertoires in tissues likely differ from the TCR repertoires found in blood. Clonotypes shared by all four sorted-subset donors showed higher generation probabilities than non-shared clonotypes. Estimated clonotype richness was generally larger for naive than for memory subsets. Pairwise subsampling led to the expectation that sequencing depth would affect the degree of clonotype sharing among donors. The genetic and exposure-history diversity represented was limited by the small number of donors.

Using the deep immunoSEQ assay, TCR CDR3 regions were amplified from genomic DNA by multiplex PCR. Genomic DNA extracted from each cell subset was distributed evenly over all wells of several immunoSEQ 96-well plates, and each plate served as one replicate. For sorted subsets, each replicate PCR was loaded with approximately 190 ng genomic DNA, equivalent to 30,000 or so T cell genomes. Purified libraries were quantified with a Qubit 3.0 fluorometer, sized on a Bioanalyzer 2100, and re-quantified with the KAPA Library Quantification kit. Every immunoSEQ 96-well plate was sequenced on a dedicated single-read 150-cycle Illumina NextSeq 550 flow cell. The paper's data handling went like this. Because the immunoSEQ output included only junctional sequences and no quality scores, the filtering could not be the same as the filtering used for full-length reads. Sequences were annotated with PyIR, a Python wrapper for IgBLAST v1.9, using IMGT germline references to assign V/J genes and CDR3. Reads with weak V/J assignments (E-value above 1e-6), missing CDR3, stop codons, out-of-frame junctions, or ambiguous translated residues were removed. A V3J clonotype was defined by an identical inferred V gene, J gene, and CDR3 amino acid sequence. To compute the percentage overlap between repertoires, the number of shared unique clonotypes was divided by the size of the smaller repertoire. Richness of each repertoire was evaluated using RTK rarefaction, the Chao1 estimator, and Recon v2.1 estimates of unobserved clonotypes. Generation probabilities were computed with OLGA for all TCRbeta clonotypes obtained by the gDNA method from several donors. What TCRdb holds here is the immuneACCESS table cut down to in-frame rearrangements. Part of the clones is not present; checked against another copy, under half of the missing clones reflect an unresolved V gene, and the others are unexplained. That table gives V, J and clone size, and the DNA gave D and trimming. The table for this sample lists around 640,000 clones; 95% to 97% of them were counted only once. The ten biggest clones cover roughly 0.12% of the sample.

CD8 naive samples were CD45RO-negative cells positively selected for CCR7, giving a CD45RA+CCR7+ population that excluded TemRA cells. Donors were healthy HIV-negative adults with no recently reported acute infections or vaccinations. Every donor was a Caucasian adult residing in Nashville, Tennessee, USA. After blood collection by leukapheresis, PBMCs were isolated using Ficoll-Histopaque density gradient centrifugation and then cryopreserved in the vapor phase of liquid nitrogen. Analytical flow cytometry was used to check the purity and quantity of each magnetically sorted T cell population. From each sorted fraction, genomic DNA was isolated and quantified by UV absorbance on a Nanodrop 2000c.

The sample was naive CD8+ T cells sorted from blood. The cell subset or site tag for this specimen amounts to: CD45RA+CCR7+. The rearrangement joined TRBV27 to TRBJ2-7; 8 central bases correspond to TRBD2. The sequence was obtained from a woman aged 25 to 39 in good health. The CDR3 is CASSLSAGVGLYEQYF. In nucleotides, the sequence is TGTGCCAGCAGTTTATCAGCGGGAGTAGGATTGTACGAGCAGTACTTC.